This T cell receptor (beta chain) appears in the sequencing data of a study of cytomegalovirus exposure and HLA in healthy donors. The CDR3 contains 14 residues. J lost 3 bases, V lost 7 bases, and 7 bases had no gene match. Germline loops: CDR1 MNHNS, CDR2 SASEGT. The PCR ran on 60 Vbeta and 13 Jbeta primers. Clones were sequenced by immunoSEQ multiplex PCR, and TCRdb holds only the in-frame ones, with some missing. The sample lists around 140,000 clones, approximately 85% occurring once. The sample comprised PBMCs. The TCR originated in a woman aged 45-60 years in good health and CMV-seropositive. The chain joins TRBV6-1 to TRBJ2-3; 7 bases align to TRBD1. Here the CDR3 DNA reads TGTGCCAGCAATTGGGACAGAGGGACAGATACGCAGTATTTT. Protein: CASNWDRGTDTQYF.